This T cell receptor beta chain was sequenced for a study of shared clonotypes between healthy human individuals. Study details: Donor composition was a couple of women and a few men, aged 18 to 49. Points from the study as a whole: Few donors limited the genetic and exposure-history diversity represented. Across subsets, estimated richness was generally greater for naive than for memory populations. Around 5% of naive CD4 clonotypes were common to a handful of donors.

Concerning this clone: Its antigen is unknown.

The CDR3 is made up of 15 amino acids. The germline gives CDR1 SNHLY, CDR2 FYNNEI. The V and J ends lost 6 bases and 9 bases, in that order; junction bases with no gene match: 8. Data came from immunoSEQ multiplex PCR; TCRdb stores just in-frame clones and leaves some out. The sample records under 1,900,000 clones, roughly 98.5% being singletons. The sequencing input was naive CD4+ T cells sorted from blood. The subset denotes: CD45RA+ positively selected. This clonotype originated in a man younger than 40 in good health. This chain links TRBV2 with TRBJ2-1; TRBD2 agrees at 13 bases. This CDR3 reads CASRKSGTSGTEQFF. Here the CDR3 DNA reads TGTGCCAGCAGAAAAAGCGGGACTAGCGGGACTGAGCAGTTCTTC.